This is a list of T cell receptor beta chains from one sample in a study of blood T cell repertoires in COVID-19. Some clones are missing from TCRdb's copy, which holds only in-frame ones; the method was immunoSEQ multiplex PCR. Of fewer than 150,000 clones listed, under 90% are singletons. The sequenced sample consisted of PBMCs or T cells enriched from blood (not recorded which). Every receptor here comes from a woman aged 18-29 years who had been exposed to COVID-19. Each CDR3 is given with its conserved first and last residue. D genes are given only for firm matches. Expanded clones are given a class, and other clones once, few, many or no size at all.

abundance	j_gene	v_gene	d_gene	CDR3aa	CDR3nt
-	TRBJ1-2	TRBV28	TRBD1	CASSPNGQGAFGYTF	TGTGCCAGCAGCCCTAATGGACAGGGGGCTTTTGGCTACACCTTC
-	TRBJ2-5	TRBV7-3	-	CASSRSGAPIETQYF	TGTGCCAGCAGCCGCTCAGGGGCCCCTATCGAGACCCAGTACTTC
-	TRBJ2-1	TRBV18	-	CASSPSEDNEQFF	TGTGCCAGCTCACCCTCCGAGGACAATGAGCAGTTCTTC
-	TRBJ1-1	TRBV14	-	CASSQEMQGRRLTEAFF	TGTGCCAGCAGCCAAGAGATGCAGGGTCGTCGTCTCACTGAAGCTTTCTTT
-	TRBJ2-5	TRBV19	TRBD2	CASSIGTSRETQYF	TGTGCCAGTAGTATAGGGACTAGCCGAGAGACCCAGTACTTC
once	TRBJ2-5	TRBV4-1	-	CASSLVPATQASETQYF	TGCGCCAGCAGCTTAGTACCGGCCACCCAGGCGTCTGAGACCCAGTACTTC
-	TRBJ2-5	TRBV5-1	TRBD1	CASSLLLQGTQETQYF	TGCGCCAGCAGCTTGTTGCTACAGGGGACCCAAGAGACCCAGTACTTC
once	TRBJ2-7	TRBV5-1	-	CASSWGTSTYEQYF	TGCGCCAGCAGTTGGGGGACATCTACCTACGAGCAGTACTTC
once	TRBJ1-5	TRBV7-8	-	CASSLRGNQPQHF	TGTGCCAGCAGCTTAAGGGGGAATCAGCCCCAGCATTTT
-	TRBJ2-5	TRBV9	TRBD2	CASSVGSSGQETQYF	TGTGCCAGCAGCGTAGGGTCTAGCGGACAAGAGACCCAGTACTTC
-	TRBJ1-1	TRBV7-2	-	CASSPGVGYTEAFF	TGTGCCAGCAGTCCCGGGGTAGGGTACACTGAAGCTTTCTTT
-	TRBJ1-2	TRBV11-1	TRBD1	CASSLARGPYGYTF	TGTGCCAGCAGCTTAGCGAGGGGGCCGTATGGCTACACCTTC
-	TRBJ2-5	TRBV6-2/TRBV6-3	-	CASSRVSEAETQYF	TGTGCCAGCAGTCGGGTGAGCGAGGCAGAGACCCAGTACTTC